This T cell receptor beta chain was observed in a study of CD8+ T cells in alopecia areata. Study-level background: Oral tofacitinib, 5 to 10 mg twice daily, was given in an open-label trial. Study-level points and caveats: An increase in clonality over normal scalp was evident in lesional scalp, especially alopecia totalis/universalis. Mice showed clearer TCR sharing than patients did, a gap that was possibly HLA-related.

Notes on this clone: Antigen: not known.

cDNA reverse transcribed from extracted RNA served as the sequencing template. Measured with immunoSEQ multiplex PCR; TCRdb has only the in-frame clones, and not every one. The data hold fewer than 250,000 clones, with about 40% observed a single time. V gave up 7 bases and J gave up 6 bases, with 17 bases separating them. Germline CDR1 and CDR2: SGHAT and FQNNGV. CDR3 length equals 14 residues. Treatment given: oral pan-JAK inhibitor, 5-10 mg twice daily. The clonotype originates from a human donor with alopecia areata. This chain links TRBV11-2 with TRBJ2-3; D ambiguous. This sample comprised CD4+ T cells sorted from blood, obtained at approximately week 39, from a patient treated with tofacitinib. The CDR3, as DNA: TGTGCCAGCACACAGAGTGGGGTCGGGGATACGCAGTATTTT. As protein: CASTQSGVGDTQYF.